This TCR beta chain stems from a study of blood T cell repertoires in COVID-19. Study-level background: The United States, Italy and Spain provided the acute and convalescent COVID-19 samples.

The CDR3 sequence is 18 residues long. Germline-derived CDR1 and CDR2 are LGHNA and YNFKEQ. The germline V and J ends were trimmed by 4 bases and 4 bases, with 25 bases remaining between them. Assay used: immunoSEQ multiplex PCR; TCRdb lists only in-frame clones, some missing. Of roughly 140,000 clones in the sample, approximately 86% were seen once. The sequenced sample consisted of PBMCs or T cells enriched from blood (not recorded which). The clonotype comes from a woman between 40 and 55 years old who had recovered from COVID-19. V usage is TRBV4-2 and J usage is TRBJ1-2; D perhaps matches TRBD1 (5 bases). CDR3 coding DNA: TGTGCCAGCAGCCGAGGTAGATCGGCGGACCAGGGTGGCTATGGCTACACCTTC. Its translation: CASSRGRSADQGGYGYTF.